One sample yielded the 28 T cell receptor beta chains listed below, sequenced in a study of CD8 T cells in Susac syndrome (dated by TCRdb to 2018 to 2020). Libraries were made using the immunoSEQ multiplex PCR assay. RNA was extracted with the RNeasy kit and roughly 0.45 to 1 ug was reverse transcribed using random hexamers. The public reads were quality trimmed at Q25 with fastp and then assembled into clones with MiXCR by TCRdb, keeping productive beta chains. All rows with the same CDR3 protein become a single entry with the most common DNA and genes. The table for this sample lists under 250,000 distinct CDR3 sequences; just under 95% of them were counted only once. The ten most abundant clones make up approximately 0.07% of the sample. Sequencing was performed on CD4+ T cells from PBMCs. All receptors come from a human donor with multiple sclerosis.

CDR3 nucleotide sequence: TGTGCCAGTAGTATAGATCGCCACGGGGAGCTGTTTTTT. As protein: CASSIDRHGELFF. This chain connects TRBV19 to TRBJ2-2; no reliable D call. CDR1 LNHDA and CDR2 SQIVND come from the germline V gene (reference sequence). The CDR3 sequence is 13 residues long. V lost 0 bases, J lost 7 bases, and 6 bases lay in between.

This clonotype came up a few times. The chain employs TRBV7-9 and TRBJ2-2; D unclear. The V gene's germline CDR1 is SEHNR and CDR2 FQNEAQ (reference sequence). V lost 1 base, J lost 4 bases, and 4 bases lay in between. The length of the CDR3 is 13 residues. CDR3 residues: CASSLGPTGELFF. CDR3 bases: TGTGCCAGCAGCTTAGGCCCCACCGGGGAGCTGTTTTTT.

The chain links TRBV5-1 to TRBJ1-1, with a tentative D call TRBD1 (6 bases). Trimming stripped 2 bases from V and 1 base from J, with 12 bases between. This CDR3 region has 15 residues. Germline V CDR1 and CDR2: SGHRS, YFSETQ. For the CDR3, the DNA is TGCGCCAGCAGCTTAGGTGGGGGGGCGAACACTGAAGCTTTCTTT. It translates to CASSLGGGANTEAFF. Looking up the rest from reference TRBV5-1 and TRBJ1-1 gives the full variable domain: KAGVTQTPRYLIKTRGQQVTLSCSPISGHRSVSWYQQTPGQGLQFLFEYFSETQRNKGNFPGRFSGRQFSNSRSEMNVSTLELGDSALYLCASSLGGGANTEAFFGQGTRLTVV.

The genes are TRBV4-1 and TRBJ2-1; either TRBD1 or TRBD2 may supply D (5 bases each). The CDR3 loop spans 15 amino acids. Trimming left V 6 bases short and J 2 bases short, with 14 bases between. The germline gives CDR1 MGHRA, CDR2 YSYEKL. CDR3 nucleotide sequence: TGCGCCAGCAGGTCGCCGGGACGGACCTACAATGAGCAGTTCTTC. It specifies CASRSPGRTYNEQFF.

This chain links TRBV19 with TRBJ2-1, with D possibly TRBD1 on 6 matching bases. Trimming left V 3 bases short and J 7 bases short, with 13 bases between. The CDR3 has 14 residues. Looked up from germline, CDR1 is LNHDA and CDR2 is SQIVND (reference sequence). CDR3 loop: CASSIQGLGNEQFF. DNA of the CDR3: TGTGCCAGTAGTATTCAGGGGTTGGGGAATGAGCAGTTCTTC. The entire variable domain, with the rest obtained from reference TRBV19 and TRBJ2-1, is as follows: DGGITQSPKYLFRKEGQNVTLSCEQNLNHDAMYWYRQDPGQGLRLIYYSQIVNDFQKGDIAEGYSVSREKKESFPLTVTSAQKNPTAFYLCASSIQGLGNEQFFGPGTRLTVL.

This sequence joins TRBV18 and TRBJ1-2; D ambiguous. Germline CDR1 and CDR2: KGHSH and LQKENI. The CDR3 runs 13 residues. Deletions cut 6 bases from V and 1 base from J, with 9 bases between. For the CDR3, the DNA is TGTGCCAGCTCGCGCAGCGGTAACTATGGCTACACCTTC. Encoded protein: CASSRSGNYGYTF.

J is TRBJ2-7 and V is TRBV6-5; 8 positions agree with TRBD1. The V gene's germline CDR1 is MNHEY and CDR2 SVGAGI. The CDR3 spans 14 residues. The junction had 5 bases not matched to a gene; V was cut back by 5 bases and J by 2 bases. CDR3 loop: CASSPDREAYEQYV. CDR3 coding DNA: TGTGCCAGCAGTCCGGACAGGGAAGCCTACGAGCAGTACGTC.

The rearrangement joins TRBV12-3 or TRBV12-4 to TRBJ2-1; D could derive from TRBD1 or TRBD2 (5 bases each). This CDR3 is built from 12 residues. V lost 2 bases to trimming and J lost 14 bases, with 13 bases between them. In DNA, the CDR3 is TGTGCCAGCAGTTTAAGAGGGGAAGGGGAGTTCTTC. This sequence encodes CASSLRGEGEFF.

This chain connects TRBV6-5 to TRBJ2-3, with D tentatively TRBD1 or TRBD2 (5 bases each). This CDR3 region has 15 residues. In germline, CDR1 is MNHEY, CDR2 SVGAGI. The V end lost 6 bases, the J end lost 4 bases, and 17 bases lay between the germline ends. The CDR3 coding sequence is TGTGCCAGCAGCACCGGGACCGGACGGGCAGATACGCAGTATTTT. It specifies CASSTGTGRADTQYF.

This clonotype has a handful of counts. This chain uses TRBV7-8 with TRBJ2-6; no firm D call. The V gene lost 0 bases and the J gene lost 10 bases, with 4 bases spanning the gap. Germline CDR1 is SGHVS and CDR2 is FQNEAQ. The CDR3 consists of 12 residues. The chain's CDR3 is CASSLAANVLTF. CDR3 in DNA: TGTGCCAGCAGCTTAGCGGCTAACGTCCTGACTTTC.

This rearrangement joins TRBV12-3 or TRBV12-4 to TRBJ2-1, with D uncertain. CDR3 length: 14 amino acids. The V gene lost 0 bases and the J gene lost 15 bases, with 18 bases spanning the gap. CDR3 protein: CASSLALSLVGRFF. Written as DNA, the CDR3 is TGTGCCAGCAGTTTAGCGCTAAGTCTAGTGGGTCGGTTCTTC.

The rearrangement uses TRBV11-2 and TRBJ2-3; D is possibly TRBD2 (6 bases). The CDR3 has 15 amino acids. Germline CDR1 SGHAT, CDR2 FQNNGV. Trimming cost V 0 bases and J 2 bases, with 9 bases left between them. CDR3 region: CASSLDGTHTDTQYF. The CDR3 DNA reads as TGTGCCAGCAGCTTAGACGGGACTCACACAGATACGCAGTATTTT.

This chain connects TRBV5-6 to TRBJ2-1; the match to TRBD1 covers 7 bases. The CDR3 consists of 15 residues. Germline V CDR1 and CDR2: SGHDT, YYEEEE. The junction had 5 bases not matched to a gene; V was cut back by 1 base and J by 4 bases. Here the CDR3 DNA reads TGTGCCAGCAGCTTGTGGGGACAGCAATACAATGAGCAGTTCTTC. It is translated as CASSLWGQQYNEQFF.

The CDR3 DNA reads TGCGCCAGCAGTGAGTCTGGGCGGGGGAACCAAGAGACCCAGTACTTC. Its translation: CASSESGRGNQETQYF. V and J are TRBV10-1 and TRBJ2-5, with 7 bases fitting TRBD2. The V segment lost 0 bases and the J segment 0 bases; nucleotides outside the gene matches: 4. Germline CDR1 reads WNHNN; CDR2 reads SYGVQD (reference sequence). The CDR3 is 16 amino acids.

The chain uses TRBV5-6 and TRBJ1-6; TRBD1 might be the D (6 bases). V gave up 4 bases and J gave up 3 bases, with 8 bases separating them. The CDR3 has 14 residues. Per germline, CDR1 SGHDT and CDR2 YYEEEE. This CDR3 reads CASSVDSYNSPLHF. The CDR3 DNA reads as TGTGCCAGCAGCGTGGACAGCTATAATTCACCCCTCCACTTT.

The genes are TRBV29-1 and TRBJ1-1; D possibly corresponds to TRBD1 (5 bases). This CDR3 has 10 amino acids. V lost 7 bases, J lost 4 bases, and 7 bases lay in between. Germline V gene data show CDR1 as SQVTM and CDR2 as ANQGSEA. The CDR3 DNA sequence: TGCAGCGCGGACATCACTGAAGCTTTCTTT. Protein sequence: CSADITEAFF. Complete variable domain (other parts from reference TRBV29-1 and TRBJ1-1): SAVISQKPSRDICQRGTSLTIQCQVDSQVTMMFWYRQQPGQSLTLIATANQGSEATYESGFVIDKFPISRPNLTFSTLTVSNMSPEDSSIYLCSADITEAFFGQGTRLTVV.

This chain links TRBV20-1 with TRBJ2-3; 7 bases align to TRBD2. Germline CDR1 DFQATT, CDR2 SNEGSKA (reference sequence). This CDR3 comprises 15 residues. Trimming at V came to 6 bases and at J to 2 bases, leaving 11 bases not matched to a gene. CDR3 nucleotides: TGCAGTGCCGTTGGGGGAGGGGCCATCACAGATACGCAGTATTTT. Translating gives CSAVGGGAITDTQYF.

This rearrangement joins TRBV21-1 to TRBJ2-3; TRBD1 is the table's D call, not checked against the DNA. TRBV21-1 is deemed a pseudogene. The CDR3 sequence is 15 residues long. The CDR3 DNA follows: TGTGCCAGCAGCAAAGAAAGGGGAAGCGAAGATACGCAGTATTTT. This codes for CASSKERGSEDTQYF.

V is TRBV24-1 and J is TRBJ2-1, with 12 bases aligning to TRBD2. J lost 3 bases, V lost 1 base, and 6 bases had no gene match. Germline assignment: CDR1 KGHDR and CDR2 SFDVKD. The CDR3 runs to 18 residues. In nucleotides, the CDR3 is TGTGCCACCAGTGATTTCAATGGACTAGCGGGAAGCTACAATGAGCAGTTCTTC. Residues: CATSDFNGLAGSYNEQFF.

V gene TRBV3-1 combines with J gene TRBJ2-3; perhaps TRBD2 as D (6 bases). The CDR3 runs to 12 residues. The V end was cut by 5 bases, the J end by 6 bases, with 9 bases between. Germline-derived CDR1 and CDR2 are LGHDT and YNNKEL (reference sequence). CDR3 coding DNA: TGTGCCAGCAGCAGCAGCGGGGATACGCAGTATTTT. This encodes CASSSSGDTQYF.

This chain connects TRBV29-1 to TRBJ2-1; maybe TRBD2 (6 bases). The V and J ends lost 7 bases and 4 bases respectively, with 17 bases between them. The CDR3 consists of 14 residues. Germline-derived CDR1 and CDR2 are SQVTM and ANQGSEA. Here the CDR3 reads CSAPLAPLYNEQFF. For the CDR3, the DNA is TGCAGCGCCCCACTAGCTCCCCTTTACAATGAGCAGTTCTTC.

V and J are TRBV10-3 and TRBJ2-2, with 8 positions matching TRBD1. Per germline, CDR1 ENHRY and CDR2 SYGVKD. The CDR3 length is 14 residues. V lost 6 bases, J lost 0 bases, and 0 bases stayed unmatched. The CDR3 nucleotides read TGTGCCATCAGACAGGGGGCGAACACCGGGGAGCTGTTTTTT. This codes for CAIRQGANTGELFF.

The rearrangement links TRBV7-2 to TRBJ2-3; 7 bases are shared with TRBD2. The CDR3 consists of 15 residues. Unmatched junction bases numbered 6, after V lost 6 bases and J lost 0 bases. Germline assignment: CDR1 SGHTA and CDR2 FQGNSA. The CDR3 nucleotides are TGTGCCAGCAGACGGGGGGACCCTAGCACAGATACGCAGTATTTT. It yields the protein CASRRGDPSTDTQYF.

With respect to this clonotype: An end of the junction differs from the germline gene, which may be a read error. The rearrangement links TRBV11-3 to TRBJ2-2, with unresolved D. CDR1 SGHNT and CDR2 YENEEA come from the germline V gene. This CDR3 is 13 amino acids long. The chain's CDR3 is CASSSLRTGQLFF. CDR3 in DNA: TGTGCCAGCAGCTCCCTCAGGACCGGGCAGCTGTTTTTT.

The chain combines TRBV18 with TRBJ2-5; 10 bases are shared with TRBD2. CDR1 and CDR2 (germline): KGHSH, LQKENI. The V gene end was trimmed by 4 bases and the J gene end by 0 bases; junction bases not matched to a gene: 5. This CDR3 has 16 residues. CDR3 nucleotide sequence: TGTGCCAGCTCACTGACAGCGGGAGGGAACCAAGAGACCCAGTACTTC. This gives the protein CASSLTAGGNQETQYF.

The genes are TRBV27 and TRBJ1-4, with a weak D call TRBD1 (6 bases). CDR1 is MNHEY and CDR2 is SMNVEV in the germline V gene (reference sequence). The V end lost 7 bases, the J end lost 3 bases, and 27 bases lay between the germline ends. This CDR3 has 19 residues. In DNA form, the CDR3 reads TGTGCCAGCAAAGGGGTCAGGGGAAGAGGGTTGGTGGCTAATGAAAAACTGTTTTTT. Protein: CASKGVRGRGLVANEKLFF. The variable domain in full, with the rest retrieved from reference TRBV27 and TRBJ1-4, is EAQVTQNPRYLITVTGKKLTVTCSQNMNHEYMSWYRQDPGLGLRQIYYSMNVEVTDKGDVPEGYKVSRKEKRNFPLILESPSPNQTSLYFCASKGVRGRGLVANEKLFFGSGTQLSVL.

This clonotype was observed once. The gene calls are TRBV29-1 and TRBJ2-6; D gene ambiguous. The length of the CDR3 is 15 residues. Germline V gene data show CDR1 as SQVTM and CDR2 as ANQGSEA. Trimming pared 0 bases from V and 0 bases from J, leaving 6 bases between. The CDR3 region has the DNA TGCAGCGTTGAAGAGGGTTTCTCTGGGGCCAACGTCCTGACTTTC. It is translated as CSVEEGFSGANVLTF.

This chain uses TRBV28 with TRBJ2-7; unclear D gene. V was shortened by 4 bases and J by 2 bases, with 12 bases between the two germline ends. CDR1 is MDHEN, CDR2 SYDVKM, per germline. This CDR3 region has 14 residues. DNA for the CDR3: TGTGCCAGCAGTTCCCCTCCGCAGGCCTACGAGCAGTACTTC. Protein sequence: CASSSPPQAYEQYF. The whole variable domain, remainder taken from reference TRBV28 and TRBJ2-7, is DVKVTQSSRYLVKRTGEKVFLECVQDMDHENMFWYRQDPGLGLRLIYFSYDVKMKEKGDIPEGYSVSREKKERFSLILESASTNQTSMYLCASSSPPQAYEQYFGPGTRLTVT.